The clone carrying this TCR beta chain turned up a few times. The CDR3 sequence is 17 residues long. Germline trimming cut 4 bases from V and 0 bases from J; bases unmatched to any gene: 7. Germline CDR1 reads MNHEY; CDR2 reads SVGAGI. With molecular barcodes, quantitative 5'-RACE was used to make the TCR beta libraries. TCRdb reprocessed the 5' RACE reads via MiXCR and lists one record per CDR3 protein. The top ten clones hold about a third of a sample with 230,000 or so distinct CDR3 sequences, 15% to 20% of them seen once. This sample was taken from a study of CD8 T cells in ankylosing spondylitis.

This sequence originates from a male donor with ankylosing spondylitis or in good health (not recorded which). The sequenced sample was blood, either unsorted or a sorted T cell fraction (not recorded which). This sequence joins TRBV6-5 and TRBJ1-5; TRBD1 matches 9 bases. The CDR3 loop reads CASSSQGALFSNQPQHF. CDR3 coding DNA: TGTGCCAGCAGTTCACAGGGGGCACTTTTTAGCAATCAGCCCCAGCATTTT.